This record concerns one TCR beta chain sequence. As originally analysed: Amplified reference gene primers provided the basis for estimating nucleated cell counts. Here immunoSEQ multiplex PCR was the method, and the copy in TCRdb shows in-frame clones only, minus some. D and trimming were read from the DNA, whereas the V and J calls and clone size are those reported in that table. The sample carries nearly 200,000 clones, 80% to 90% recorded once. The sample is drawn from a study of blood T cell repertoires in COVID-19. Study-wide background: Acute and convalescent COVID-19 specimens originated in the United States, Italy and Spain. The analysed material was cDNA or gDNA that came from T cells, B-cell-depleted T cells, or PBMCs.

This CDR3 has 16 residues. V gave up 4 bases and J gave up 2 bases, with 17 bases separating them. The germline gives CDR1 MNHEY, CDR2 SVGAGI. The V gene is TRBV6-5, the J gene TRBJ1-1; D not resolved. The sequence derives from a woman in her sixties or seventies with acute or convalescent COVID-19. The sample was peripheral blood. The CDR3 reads CASSSRQVQGNTEAFF. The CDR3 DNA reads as TGTGCCAGCAGTTCTCGACAAGTCCAAGGAAACACTGAAGCTTTCTTT.